The T cell receptor (beta chain) described here comes from a study of CD8+ T cells in alopecia areata. Indicated treatment: oral pan-JAK inhibitor, 5-10 mg twice daily. V was clipped by 6 bases and J by 6 bases, with 12 bases between them. The CDR3 contains 13 residues. Germline CDR1 is MNHEY and CDR2 is SMNVEV (reference sequence). RNA extraction was followed by reverse transcription into cDNA, which acted as the sequencing template. Assay: immunoSEQ multiplex PCR; the TCRdb copy retains only in-frame clones and omits some. This table has 90,000 to 150,000 clones, approximately 52% appearing once. The rearrangement links TRBV27 to TRBJ2-1; tentative D call: TRBD1 (5 bases). The sequencing here drew on CD8+ T cells sorted from blood, taken at week 4, from a patient treated with tofacitinib. The sequence was obtained from a human donor with alopecia areata. This chain's CDR3 is CASSPVDTNEQFF. CDR3 sequence (DNA): TGTGCCAGCAGCCCCGTGGACACCAATGAGCAGTTCTTC.